The 9 T cell receptor beta chains below come from one sample, sequenced in a study of blood T cell repertoires in COVID-19. The table came from immunoSEQ multiplex PCR; TCRdb's copy has only in-frame clones and leaves some out. This sample yields 71,000 or so clones, of which around 87% are seen a single time; more than 7.5% belongs to the top ten. Sequences were obtained from peripheral blood. All receptors derive from a middle-aged man with active COVID-19.

The rearrangement uses TRBV7-2 and TRBJ1-1; TRBD1 aligns across 7 bases. V was clipped by 5 bases and J by 3 bases; unmatched bases: 3. The CDR3 length is 13 residues. Germline CDR1 reads SGHTA; CDR2 reads FQGNSA. The DNA of the CDR3 is TGTGCCAGCAGCCGGGGACAGCACACTGAAGCTTTCTTT. Translated: CASSRGQHTEAFF.

V gene TRBV18 combines with J gene TRBJ2-4; D possibly corresponds to TRBD1 (6 bases). The V and J ends lost 1 base and 8 bases respectively, with 18 bases between them. CDR3 size: 16 residues. Germline V gene lookup returns CDR1 KGHSH and CDR2 LQKENI. In DNA form, the CDR3 reads TGTGCCAGCTCACCACGACAGGACTCACGTCGGGACATTCAGTACTTC. Translation: CASSPRQDSRRDIQYF.

This clone has only one observation. The chain is built from TRBV6-2 or TRBV6-3 and TRBJ2-1; 7 bases are shared with TRBD2. Germline V lookup: CDR1 MNHEY, CDR2 SVGEGT. This CDR3 has 14 residues. J gave up 2 bases and V 7 bases, and 5 bases lay outside the gene matches. Here the CDR3 DNA reads TGTGCCAGCATCCCCAGCGGGACCTACAATGAGCAGTTCTTC. Its protein is CASIPSGTYNEQFF.

The V gene is TRBV3-1 (or the pseudogene TRBV3-2), the J gene TRBJ2-7; 12 bases map to TRBD2. The CDR3 consists of 15 residues. CDR1 LGHDT and CDR2 YNNKEL come from the germline V gene (reference sequence). The J segment lost 1 base and the V segment lost 5 bases, leaving 3 bases of the junction unmatched. The CDR3 DNA is TGTGCCAGCAGCTTGACTAGCGGGGGATCCTACGAGCAGTACTTC. This sequence encodes CASSLTSGGSYEQYF.

A single count supports this clone. The rearrangement joins TRBV4-3 to TRBJ2-1, with a tentative D call TRBD2 (5 bases). The CDR3 has 14 residues. Germline lookup yields CDR1 LGHNA and CDR2 YSLEER. The V end lost 1 base, the J end lost 7 bases, and 11 bases lay between the germline ends. The CDR3 DNA is TGCGCCAGCAGCCAAGTCCCAGGCGGGAATGAGCAGTTCTTC. Protein product: CASSQVPGGNEQFF.

The chain has TRBV7-8 and TRBJ1-4, with D possibly being TRBD1 (6 bases). The V gene's germline CDR1 is SGHVS and CDR2 FQNEAQ. This CDR3 has 14 amino acids. V was shortened by 5 bases and J by 5 bases, with 12 bases between the two germline ends. As DNA, the CDR3 is TGTGCCAGCAGCCGAGGACAGCTGAATGAAAAACTGTTTTTT. Its translation is CASSRGQLNEKLFF.

This clone came up once. The V and J genes are TRBV29-1 and TRBJ2-3; 10 bases align to TRBD1. The CDR3 runs 14 residues. Germline lookup yields CDR1 SQVTM and CDR2 ANQGSEA. With 1 base clipped from V and 6 bases from J, the junction kept 4 bases outside the gene matches. The CDR3 here is CSVEGQGALDTQYF. The CDR3 DNA follows: TGCAGCGTTGAAGGACAGGGGGCTTTGGATACGCAGTATTTT.

This clone was seen only once. The J gene is TRBJ2-3, the V gene TRBV5-1, with TRBD2 identical over 8 bases. The germline V gene has CDR1 SGHRS and CDR2 YFSETQ. V shed 3 bases and J 6 bases; nucleotides not matched to a gene: 6. This CDR3 has 14 amino acids. The CDR3 DNA sequence: TGCGCCAGCAGCTCCGGACTAGCAGGGGATACGCAGTATTTT. It codes for CASSSGLAGDTQYF.

The chain couples TRBV5-1 to TRBJ1-1; D unclear. Trimming left V 2 bases short and J 0 bases short, with 14 bases between. Germline V gene data show CDR1 as SGHRS and CDR2 as YFSETQ. The CDR3 covers 16 residues. The CDR3 DNA is TGCGCCAGCAGCTTTGACACCCCGGGAATGAACACTGAAGCTTTCTTT. Its translation: CASSFDTPGMNTEAFF.